Following are 9 T cell receptor beta chains from one sample sequenced in a study of identical twins. TCRdb independently ran MiXCR on the 5' RACE reads; one entry per CDR3 protein. The sample yields 1.5 million to 2 million distinct CDR3 sequences, about 32% seen once. The specimen was cord blood. These receptors came from a newborn girl in good health.

This chain joins TRBV29-1 and TRBJ2-2; D is ambiguous. Trimming left V 4 bases short and J 7 bases short, with 4 bases between. Germline V gene data show CDR1 as SQVTM and CDR2 as ANQGSEA. This CDR3 region has 10 residues. The CDR3 sequence: CSVGVGELFF. In nucleotides, the CDR3 is TGCAGCGTTGGTGTCGGGGAGCTGTTTTTT.

J is TRBJ2-4 and V is TRBV7-6; TRBD2 matches 7 bases. Gene TRBJ2-7 matches the end of the DNA better, so the J call may be wrong. CDR1 and CDR2 from the germline V gene are SGHVS and FNYEAQ. The CDR3 is 13 amino acids. The CDR3 nucleotides read TGTGCCAGCAGCCCTGGACTAGGAGTCGAGCAGTACTTC. Protein: CASSPGLGVEQYF.

The sample holds a few counts of this clonotype. The chain is built from TRBV6-5 and TRBJ1-2, with no clear D. The CDR3 covers 14 residues. CDR1 and CDR2 (germline): MNHEY, SVGAGI. V lost 5 bases, J lost 4 bases, and 14 bases lay in between. The CDR3 loop reads CASSRTLWGYGYTF. In nucleotides, the CDR3 is TGTGCCAGCAGTCGGACCCTATGGGGCTATGGCTACACCTTC.

The CDR3 loop is CASSREYTDTQYF. For the CDR3, the DNA is TGTGCCAGCAGCCGAGAATACACAGATACGCAGTATTTT. V usage is TRBV7-2 and J usage is TRBJ2-3; D unclear. From germline, CDR1 is SGHTA and CDR2 FQGNSA. Trimming removed 5 bases at V and 2 bases at J, with 8 bases between. The length of the CDR3 is 13 residues.

The sample holds a few counts of this clonotype. The chain is built from TRBV11-2 and TRBJ2-1; maybe TRBD1 (6 bases). The CDR3 length is 15 residues. Germline loops: CDR1 SGHAT, CDR2 FQNNGV. Deletions cut 0 bases from V and 8 bases from J, with 14 bases between. In DNA form, the CDR3 reads TGTGCCAGCAGCTTAGATTTGGCAGGGGCGGATGAGCAGTTCTTC. As protein: CASSLDLAGADEQFF.

This clonotype has a handful of counts. V gene TRBV3-1 combines with J gene TRBJ2-4; D tentatively fits TRBD1 or TRBD2 (5 bases each). V lost 2 bases and J 2 bases, leaving 19 bases between the germline ends. The CDR3 sequence is 18 residues long. Looked up from germline, CDR1 is LGHDT and CDR2 is YNNKEL (reference sequence). The CDR3 loop reads CASSQWGSQTSTKNIQYF. CDR3 DNA: TGTGCCAGCAGCCAATGGGGGTCCCAGACTTCCACCAAAAACATTCAGTACTTC.

The rearrangement joins TRBV28 to TRBJ1-1; D is unclear. This CDR3 contains 14 residues. CDR1 and CDR2 (germline): MDHEN, SYDVKM. V shed 3 bases and J shed 4 bases, with 12 bases lying between them. The DNA of the CDR3 is TGTGCCAGCAGTTTCGATCGAGTGACCACTGAAGCTTTCTTT. Amino acids: CASSFDRVTTEAFF.

The chain couples TRBV6-6 to TRBJ2-2; TRBD2 agrees at 13 bases. V was pared by 5 bases and J by 4 bases, with 1 base of the junction left unmatched. The germline CDR1 and CDR2 sequences are MNHNY and SVGAGI (reference sequence). CDR3 length: 15 amino acids. In DNA form, the CDR3 reads TGTGCCAGCAGTACTAGCGGGGGGGCCACCGGGGAGCTGTTTTTT. Translating gives CASSTSGGATGELFF.

This clonotype showed up just a few times. This chain uses TRBV20-1 with TRBJ2-1; 7 positions agree with TRBD2. Looked up from germline, CDR1 is DFQATT and CDR2 is SNEGSKA (reference sequence). J gave up 5 bases and V 1 base, and 11 bases lay outside the gene matches. This CDR3 spans 16 amino acids. CDR3 bases: TGCAGTGCTAGAGGTCGACTAGCAATAATACACAATGAGCAGTTCTTC. Its translation is CSARGRLAIIHNEQFF.